This T cell receptor (beta chain) derives from a study of blood T cell repertoires in COVID-19. Study at large: Samples representing acute and convalescent COVID-19 were sourced from the United States, Italy and Spain.

In the authors' methods: Nucleated cell number was recorded as an estimate derived from reference gene primer amplification. TCRdb's table, derived via immunoSEQ multiplex PCR, lists solely in-frame clones and lacks some. That table is the source of V, J and clone size, and D and trimming were worked out from the DNA. The sample records 250,000 to 350,000 clones, around 90% being singletons. From germline, CDR1 is SGDLS and CDR2 YYNGEE. Between the trimmed V and J ends, which lost 3 bases and 3 bases, there was a span of 12 bases. The CDR3 is 14 amino acids. The receptor was isolated from a woman between 40 and 50 years old who had recovered from COVID-19. The rearrangement links TRBV9 to TRBJ1-1; no clear D. The sequenced material came from peripheral blood. CDR3 amino acids: CASSAVTRYTEAFF. CDR3 coding DNA: TGTGCCAGCAGCGCGGTGACCAGGTACACTGAAGCTTTCTTT.